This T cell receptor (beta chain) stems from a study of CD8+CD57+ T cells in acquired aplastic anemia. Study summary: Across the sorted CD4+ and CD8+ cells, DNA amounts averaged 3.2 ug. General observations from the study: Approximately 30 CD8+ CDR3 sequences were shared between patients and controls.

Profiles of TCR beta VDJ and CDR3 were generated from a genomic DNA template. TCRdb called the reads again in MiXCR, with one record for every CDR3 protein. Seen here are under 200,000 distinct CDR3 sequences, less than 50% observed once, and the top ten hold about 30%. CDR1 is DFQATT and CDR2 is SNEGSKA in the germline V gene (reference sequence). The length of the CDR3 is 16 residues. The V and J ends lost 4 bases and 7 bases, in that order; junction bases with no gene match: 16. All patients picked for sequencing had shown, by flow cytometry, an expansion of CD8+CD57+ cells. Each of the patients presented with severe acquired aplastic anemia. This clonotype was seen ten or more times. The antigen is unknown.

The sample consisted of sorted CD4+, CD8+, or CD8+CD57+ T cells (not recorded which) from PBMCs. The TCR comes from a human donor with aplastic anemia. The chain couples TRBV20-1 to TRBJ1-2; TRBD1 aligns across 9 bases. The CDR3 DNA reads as TGCAGTGCTATCCTCTTACAGGGGGCGGAAGGGGGTGGCTACACCTTC. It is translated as CSAILLQGAEGGGYTF.